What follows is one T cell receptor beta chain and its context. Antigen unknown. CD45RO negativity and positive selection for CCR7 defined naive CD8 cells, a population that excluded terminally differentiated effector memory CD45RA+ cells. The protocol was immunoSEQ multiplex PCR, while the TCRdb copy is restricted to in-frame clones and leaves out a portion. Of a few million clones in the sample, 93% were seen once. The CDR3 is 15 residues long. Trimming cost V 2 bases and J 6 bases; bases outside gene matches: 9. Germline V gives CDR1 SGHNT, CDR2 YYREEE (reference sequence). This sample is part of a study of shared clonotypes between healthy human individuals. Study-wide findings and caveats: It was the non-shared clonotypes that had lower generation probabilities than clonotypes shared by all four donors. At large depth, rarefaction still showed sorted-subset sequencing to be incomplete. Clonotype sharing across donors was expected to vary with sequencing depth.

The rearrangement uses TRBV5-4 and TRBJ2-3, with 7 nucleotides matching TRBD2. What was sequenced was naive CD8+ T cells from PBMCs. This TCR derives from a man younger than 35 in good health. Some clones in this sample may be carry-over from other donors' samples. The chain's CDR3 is CASSFSAGVVDTQYF. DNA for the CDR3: TGTGCCAGCAGCTTTTCGGCGGGAGTTGTGGATACGCAGTATTTT.